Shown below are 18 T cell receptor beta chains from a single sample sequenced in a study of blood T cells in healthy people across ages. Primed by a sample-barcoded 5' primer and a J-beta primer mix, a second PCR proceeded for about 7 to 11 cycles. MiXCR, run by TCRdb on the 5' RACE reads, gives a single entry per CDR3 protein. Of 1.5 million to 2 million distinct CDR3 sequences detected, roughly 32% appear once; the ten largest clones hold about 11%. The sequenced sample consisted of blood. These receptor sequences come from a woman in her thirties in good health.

CDR3: CATSDLWGQGYHEQYF. CDR3 in DNA: TGTGCCACCAGTGACCTCTGGGGACAGGGATACCACGAGCAGTACTTC. This chain uses TRBV24-1 with TRBJ2-7; 9 nucleotides agree with TRBD1. The V gene's germline CDR1 is KGHDR and CDR2 SFDVKD. The CDR3 covers 16 residues. V shed 4 bases and J 5 bases; nucleotides not matched to a gene: 11.

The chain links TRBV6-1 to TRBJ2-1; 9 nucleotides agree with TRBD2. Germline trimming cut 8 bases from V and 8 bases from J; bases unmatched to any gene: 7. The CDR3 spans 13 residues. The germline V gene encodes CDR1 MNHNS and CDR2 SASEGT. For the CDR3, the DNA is TGTGCCAGCCTCCGCGGGAGGGCCGATGAGCAGTTCTTC. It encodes CASLRGRADEQFF.

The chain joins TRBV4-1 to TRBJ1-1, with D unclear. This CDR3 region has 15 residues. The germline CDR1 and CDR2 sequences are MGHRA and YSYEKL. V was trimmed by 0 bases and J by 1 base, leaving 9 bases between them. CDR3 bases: TGCGCCAGCAGCCAAGATCCCATCTCGAACACTGAAGCTTTCTTT. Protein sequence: CASSQDPISNTEAFF.

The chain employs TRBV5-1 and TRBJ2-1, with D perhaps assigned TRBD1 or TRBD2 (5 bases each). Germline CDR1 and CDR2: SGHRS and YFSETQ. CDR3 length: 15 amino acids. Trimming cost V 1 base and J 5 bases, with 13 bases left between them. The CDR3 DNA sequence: TGCGCCAGCAGCTTGTGGCAGGGAGTTAACAATGAGCAGTTCTTC. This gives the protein CASSLWQGVNNEQFF. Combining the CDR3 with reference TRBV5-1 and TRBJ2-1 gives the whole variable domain KAGVTQTPRYLIKTRGQQVTLSCSPISGHRSVSWYQQTPGQGLQFLFEYFSETQRNKGNFPGRFSGRQFSNSRSEMNVSTLELGDSALYLCASSLWQGVNNEQFFGPGTRLTVL.

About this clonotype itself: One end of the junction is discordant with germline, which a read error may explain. CDR3 region: CANSGGYEQYF. CDR3 sequence (DNA): TGTGCCAACAGTGGGGGATACGAGCAGTACTTC. The V gene is TRBV25-1, the J gene TRBJ2-7; D tentatively fits TRBD1 or TRBD2 (5 bases each). The CDR3 contains 11 residues. CDR1 and CDR2 (germline): MGHDK, SYGVNS.

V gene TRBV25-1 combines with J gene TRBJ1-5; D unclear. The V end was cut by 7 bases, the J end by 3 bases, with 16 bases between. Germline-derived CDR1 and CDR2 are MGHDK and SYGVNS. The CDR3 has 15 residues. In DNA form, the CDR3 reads TGTGCCAGCAAACCCCAGGCCAACCTCAATCAGCCCCAGCATTTT. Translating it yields CASKPQANLNQPQHF.

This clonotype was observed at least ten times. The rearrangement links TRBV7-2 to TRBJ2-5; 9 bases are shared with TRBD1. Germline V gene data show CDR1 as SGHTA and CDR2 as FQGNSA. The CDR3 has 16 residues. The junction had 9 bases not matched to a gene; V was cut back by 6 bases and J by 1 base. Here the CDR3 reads CASRHKLTGGQETQYF. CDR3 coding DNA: TGTGCCAGCAGACACAAACTGACAGGGGGCCAAGAGACCCAGTACTTC.

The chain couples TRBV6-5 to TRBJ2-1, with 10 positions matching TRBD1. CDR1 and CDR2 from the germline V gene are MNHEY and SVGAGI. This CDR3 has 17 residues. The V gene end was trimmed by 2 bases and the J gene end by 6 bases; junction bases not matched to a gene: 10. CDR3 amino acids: CASSYPKGTGATNEQFF. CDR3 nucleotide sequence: TGTGCCAGCAGTTACCCAAAAGGGACAGGGGCAACCAATGAGCAGTTCTTC.

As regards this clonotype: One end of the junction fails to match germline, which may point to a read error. The CDR3 DNA sequence: TGCAGTGCTAGAGGAGCAGGGCTAGGCGAAAAACGGTTTTTT. Protein: CSARGAGLGEKRFF. This chain uses TRBV20-1 with TRBJ1-4, with D tentatively TRBD1 (5 bases). The CDR3 totals 14 residues. Germline V gene data show CDR1 as DFQATT and CDR2 as SNEGSKA (reference sequence).

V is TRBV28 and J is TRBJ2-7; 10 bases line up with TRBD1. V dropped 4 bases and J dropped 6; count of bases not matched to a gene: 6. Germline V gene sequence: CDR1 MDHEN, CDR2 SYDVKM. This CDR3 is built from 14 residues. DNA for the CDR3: TGTGCCAGCAGTTCCGGGACAGGGGTATTCGAGCAGTACTTC. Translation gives CASSSGTGVFEQYF.

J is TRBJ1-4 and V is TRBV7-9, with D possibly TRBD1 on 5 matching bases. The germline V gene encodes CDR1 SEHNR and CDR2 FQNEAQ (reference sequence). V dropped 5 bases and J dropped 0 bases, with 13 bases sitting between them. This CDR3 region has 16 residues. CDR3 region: CASSRLTDSTNEKLFF. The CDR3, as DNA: TGTGCCAGCAGCCGACTGACAGATTCAACTAATGAAAAACTGTTTTTT. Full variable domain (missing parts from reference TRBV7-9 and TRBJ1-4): DTGVSQNPRHKITKRGQNVTFRCDPISEHNRLYWYRQTLGQGPEFLTYFQNEAQLEKSRLLSDRFSAERPKGSFSTLEIQRTEQGDSAMYLCASSRLTDSTNEKLFFGSGTQLSVL.

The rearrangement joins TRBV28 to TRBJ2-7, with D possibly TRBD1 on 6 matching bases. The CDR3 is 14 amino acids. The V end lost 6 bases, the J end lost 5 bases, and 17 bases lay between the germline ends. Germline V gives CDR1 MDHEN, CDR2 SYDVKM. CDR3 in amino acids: CASSLLRTAHEQYF. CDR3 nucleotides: TGTGCCAGCAGCCTCTTAAGGACAGCTCACGAGCAGTACTTC.

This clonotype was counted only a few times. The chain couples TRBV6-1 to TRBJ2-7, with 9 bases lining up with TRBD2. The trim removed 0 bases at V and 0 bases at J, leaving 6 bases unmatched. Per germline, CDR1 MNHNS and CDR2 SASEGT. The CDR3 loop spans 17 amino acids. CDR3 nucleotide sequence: TGTGCCAGCAGTGAAGCGCGGACTAGCGCATACTCCTACGAGCAGTACTTC. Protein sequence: CASSEARTSAYSYEQYF.

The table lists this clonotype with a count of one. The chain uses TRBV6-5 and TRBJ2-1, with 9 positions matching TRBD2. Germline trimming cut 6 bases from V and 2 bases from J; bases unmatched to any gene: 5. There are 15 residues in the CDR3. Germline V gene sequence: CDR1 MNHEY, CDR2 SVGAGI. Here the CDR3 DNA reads TGTGCCAGCAGCCGGCTAGCGGGACCCTACAATGAGCAGTTCTTC. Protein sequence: CASSRLAGPYNEQFF.

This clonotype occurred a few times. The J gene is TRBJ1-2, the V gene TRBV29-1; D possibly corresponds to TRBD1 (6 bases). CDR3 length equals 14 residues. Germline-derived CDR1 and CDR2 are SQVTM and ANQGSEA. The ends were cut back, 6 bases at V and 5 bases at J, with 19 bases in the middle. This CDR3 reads CSVGTVDSLYGYTF. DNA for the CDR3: TGCAGCGTGGGGACCGTGGACAGCTTATATGGCTACACCTTC.

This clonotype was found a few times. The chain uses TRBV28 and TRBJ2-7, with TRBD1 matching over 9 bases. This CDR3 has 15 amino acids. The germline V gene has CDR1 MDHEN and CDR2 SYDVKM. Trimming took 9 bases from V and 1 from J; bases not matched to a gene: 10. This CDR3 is CASENRGPASYEQYF. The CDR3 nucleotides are TGTGCCAGTGAAAACAGGGGGCCCGCTTCCTACGAGCAGTACTTC.

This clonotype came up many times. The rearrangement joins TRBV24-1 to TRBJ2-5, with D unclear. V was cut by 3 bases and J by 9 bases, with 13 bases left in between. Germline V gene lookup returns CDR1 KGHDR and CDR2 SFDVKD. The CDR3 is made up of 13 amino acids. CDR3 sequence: CATSDGINGAQYF. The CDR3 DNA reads TGTGCCACCAGTGATGGGATAAATGGGGCCCAGTACTTC.

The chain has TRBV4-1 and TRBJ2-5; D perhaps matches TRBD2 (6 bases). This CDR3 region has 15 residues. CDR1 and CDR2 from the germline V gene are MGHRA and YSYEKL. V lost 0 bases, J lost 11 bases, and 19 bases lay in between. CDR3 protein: CASSQDLASAYVQYF. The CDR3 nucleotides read TGCGCCAGCAGCCAAGATCTGGCTAGCGCCTACGTGCAGTACTTC.